The T cell receptor beta chain described here comes from a study of T cell clonotyping in hematopoietic cell transplantation. The J segment lost 3 bases and the V segment lost 10 bases, leaving 8 bases of the junction unmatched. This CDR3 has 14 residues. Germline values: CDR1 ENHRY, CDR2 SYGVKD. The protocol was immunoSEQ multiplex PCR, while the TCRdb copy is restricted to in-frame clones and leaves out a portion. The profile shows 15,000 to 20,000 clones, approximately 79% of them singletons. General study results and limits: After transplant, recipient diversity fell while pathologically expanded clonotypes grew through day 180.

Remarks on this clone: Its antigen is currently unknown.

The chain links TRBV10-3 to TRBJ2-2; 7 bases match TRBD1. Material for sequencing was peripheral blood mononuclear cells. This clonotype was obtained from a man in his 60s in good health. Some clones in this sample may be carry-over from other donors' samples. The CDR3 region is CATQGGVDTGELFF. The DNA of the CDR3 is TGTGCCACTCAAGGGGGCGTCGACACCGGGGAGCTGTTTTTT.